This T cell receptor beta chain was documented in a study of vaccination effects on CD4 cells after COVID-19. This clone was seen a few times. The antigen is not known. Pools of viral peptides were used by the ViraFEST assay to expand antigen-specific CD4+ T cells ahead of sequencing. Culture proceeded for nine to eleven days, and CD4+ T cells were then isolated. Each vaccine recipient was nucleocapsid antibody negative and had no prior SARS-CoV-2 infection. A half-volume exchange with IL-2 medium occurred on days 3 and 7. Some clones are missing from TCRdb's copy, which holds only in-frame ones; the method was immunoSEQ multiplex PCR. This sample has tens of thousands of clones, with about 71% found just once. CDR1 and CDR2 from the germline V gene are WNHNN and SYGVQD (reference sequence). Trimming took off 3 bases at V and 2 bases at J, with 5 bases between the two ends. The CDR3 length is 12 residues.

Sequencing was performed on CD4+ T cells from PBMCs cultured with HCoV-OC43 spike peptides, taken before COVID-19 vaccination. As to subset: HCoV-OC43 spike overlapping peptide pool stimulation. The TCR comes from a human donor who received a COVID-19 vaccine. This chain links TRBV10-1 with TRBJ2-7; D unclear. The CDR3 here is CASSDRAYEQYF. CDR3 sequence (DNA): TGCGCCAGCAGTGACAGAGCCTACGAGCAGTACTTC.